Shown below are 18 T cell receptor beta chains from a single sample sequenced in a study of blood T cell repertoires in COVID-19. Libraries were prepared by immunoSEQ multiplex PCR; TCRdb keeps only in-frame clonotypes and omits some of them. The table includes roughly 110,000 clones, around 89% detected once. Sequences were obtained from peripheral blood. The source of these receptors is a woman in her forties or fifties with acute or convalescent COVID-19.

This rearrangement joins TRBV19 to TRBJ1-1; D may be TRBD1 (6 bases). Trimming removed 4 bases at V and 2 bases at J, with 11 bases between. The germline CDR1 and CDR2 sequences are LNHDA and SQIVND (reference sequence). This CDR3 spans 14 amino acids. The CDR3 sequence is CASSKGGLNTEAFF. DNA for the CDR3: TGTGCCAGTAGTAAGGGGGGGCTTAACACTGAAGCTTTCTTT.

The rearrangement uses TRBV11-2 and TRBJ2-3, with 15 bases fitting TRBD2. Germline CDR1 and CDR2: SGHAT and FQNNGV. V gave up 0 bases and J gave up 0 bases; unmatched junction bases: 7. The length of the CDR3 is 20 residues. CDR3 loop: CASSLEGLAGGPTSTDTQYF. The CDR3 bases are TGTGCCAGCAGCTTAGAGGGACTAGCGGGAGGACCGACGAGCACAGATACGCAGTATTTT.

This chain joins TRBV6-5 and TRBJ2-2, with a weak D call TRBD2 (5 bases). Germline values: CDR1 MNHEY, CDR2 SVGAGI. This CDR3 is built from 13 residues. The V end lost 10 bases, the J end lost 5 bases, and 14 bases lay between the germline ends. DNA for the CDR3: TGTGCCACCTTCGGACGGACTACCGGGGAGCTGTTTTTT. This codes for CATFGRTTGELFF.

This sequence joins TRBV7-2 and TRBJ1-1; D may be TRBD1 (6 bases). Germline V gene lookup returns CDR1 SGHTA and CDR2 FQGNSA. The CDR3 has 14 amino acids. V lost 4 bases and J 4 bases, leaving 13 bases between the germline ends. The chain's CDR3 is CASSSTRGGTEAFF. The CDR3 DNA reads TGTGCCAGCAGCTCAACCAGGGGTGGCACTGAAGCTTTCTTT.

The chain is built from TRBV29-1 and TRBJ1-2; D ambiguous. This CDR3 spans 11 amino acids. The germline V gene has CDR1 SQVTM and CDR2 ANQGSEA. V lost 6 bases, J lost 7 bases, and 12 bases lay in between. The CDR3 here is CSVPRGAGYTF. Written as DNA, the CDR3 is TGCAGCGTCCCCCGGGGAGCTGGCTACACCTTC.

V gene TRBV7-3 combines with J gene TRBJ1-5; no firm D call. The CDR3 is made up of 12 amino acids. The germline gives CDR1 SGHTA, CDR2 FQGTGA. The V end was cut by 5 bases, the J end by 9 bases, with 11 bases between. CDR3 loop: CASSPRRRPQHF. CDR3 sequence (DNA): TGTGCCAGCAGCCCCCGAAGGAGGCCCCAGCATTTT. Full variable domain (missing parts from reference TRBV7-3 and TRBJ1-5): GAGVSQTPSNKVTEKGKYVELRCDPISGHTALYWYRQSLGQGPEFLIYFQGTGAADDSGLPNDRFFAVRPEGSVSTLKIQRTERGDSAVYLCASSPRRRPQHFGDGTRLSIL.

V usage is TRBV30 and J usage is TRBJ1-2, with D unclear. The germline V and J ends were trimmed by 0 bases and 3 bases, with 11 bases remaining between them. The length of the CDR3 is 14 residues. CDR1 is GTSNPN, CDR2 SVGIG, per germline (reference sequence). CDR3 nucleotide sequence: TGTGCCTGGAGTGTAGGGAGGGCCCACTATGGCTACACCTTC. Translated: CAWSVGRAHYGYTF.

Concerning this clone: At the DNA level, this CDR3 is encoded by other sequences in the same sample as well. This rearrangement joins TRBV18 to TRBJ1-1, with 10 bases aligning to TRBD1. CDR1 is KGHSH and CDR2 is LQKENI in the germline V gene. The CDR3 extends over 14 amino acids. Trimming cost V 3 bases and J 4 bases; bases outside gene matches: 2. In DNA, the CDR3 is TGTGCCAGCTCACCGGGACAGGGGAGCACTGAAGCTTTCTTT. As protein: CASSPGQGSTEAFF. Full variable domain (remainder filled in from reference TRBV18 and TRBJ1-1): NAGVMQNPRHLVRRRGQEARLRCSPMKGHSHVYWYRQLPEEGLKFMVYLQKENIIDESGMPKERFSAEFPKEGPSILRIQQVVRGDSAAYFCASSPGQGSTEAFFGQGTRLTVV.

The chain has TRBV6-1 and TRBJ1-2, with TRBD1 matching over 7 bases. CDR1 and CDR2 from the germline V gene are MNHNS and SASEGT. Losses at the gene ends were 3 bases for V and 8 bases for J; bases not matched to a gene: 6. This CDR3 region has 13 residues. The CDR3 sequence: CASSETGFWGYTF. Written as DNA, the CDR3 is TGTGCCAGCAGTGAGACAGGGTTCTGGGGCTACACCTTC.

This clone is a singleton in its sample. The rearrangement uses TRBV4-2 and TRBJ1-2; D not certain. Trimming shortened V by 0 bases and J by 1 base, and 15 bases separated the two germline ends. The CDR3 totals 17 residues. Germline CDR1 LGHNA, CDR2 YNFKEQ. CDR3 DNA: TGTGCCAGCAGCCAAGATGGAGTTGGGTTGGTTAACTATGGCTACACCTTC. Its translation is CASSQDGVGLVNYGYTF.

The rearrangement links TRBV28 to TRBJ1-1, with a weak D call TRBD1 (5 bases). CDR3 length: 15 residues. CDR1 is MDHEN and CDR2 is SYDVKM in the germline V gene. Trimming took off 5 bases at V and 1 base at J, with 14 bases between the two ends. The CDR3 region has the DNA TGTGCCAGCAGTCTGCAGGGTTTAGGGAACACTGAAGCTTTCTTT. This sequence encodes CASSLQGLGNTEAFF.

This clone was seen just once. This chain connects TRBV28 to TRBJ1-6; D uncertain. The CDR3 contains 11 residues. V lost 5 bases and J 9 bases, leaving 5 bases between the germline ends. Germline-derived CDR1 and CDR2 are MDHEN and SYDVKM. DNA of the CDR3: TGTGCCAGCAGTCCCGGTTCACCCCTCCACTTT. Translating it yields CASSPGSPLHF.

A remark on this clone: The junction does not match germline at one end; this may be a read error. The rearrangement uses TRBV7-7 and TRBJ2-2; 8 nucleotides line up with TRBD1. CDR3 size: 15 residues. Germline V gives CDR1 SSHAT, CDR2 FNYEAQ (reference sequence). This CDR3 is CASTSGDRPGGELFF. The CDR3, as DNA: TGTGCTAGCACCTCGGGGGACAGGCCTGGCGGGGAGCTGTTTTTT.

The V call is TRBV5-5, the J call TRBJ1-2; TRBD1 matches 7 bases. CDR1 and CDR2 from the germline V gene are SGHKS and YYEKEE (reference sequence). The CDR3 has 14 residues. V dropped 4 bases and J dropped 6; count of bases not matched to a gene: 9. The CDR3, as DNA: TGTGCCAGCAGCGCACTGACAGGGAGCGATGGCTACACCTTC. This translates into CASSALTGSDGYTF.

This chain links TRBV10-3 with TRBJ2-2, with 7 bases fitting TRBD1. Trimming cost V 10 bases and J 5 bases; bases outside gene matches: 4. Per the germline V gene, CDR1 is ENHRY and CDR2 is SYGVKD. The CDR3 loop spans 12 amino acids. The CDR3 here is CATKTGTGELFF. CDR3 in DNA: TGTGCCACTAAGACAGGGACCGGGGAGCTGTTTTTT.

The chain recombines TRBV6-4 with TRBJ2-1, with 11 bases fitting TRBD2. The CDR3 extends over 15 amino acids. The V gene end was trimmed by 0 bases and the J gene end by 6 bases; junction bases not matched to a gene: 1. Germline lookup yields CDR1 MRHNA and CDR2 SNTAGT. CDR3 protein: CASSDSSGGGNEQFF. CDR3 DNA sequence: TGTGCCAGCAGTGACTCTAGCGGGGGGGGCAATGAGCAGTTCTTC.

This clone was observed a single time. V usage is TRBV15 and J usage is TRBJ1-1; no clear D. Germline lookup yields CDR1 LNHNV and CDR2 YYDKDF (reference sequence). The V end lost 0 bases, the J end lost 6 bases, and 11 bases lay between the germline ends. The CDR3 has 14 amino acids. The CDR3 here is CATSRDRLGAEAFF. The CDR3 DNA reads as TGTGCCACCAGCAGAGATAGATTGGGCGCTGAAGCTTTCTTT.

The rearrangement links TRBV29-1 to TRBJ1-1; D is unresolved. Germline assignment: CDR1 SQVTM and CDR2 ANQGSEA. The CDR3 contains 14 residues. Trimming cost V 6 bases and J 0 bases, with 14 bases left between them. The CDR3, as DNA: TGCAGCGTGCGACTAGGGTCCATGAACACTGAAGCTTTCTTT. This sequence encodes CSVRLGSMNTEAFF. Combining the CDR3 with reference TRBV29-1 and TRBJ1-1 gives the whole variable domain SAVISQKPSRDICQRGTSLTIQCQVDSQVTMMFWYRQQPGQSLTLIATANQGSEATYESGFVIDKFPISRPNLTFSTLTVSNMSPEDSSIYLCSVRLGSMNTEAFFGQGTRLTVV.